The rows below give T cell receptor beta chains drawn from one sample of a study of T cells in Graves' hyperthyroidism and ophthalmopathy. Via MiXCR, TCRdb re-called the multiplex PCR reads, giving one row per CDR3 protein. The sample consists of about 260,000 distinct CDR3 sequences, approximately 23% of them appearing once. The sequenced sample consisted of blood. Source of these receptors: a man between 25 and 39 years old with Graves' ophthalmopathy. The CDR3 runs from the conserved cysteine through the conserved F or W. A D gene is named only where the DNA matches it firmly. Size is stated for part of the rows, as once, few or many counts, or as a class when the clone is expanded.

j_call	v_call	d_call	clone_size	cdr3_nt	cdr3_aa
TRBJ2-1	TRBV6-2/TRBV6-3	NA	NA	TGTGCCAGCGGGGGGGGGCACTCCTCCTCCATAGGCTCCTACAATGAGCAGTTCTTC	CASGGGHSSSIGSYNEQFF
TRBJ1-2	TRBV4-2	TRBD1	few	TGTGCCAGCAGCCAAGATACCGGGACAGGGATCGGCTACACCTTC	CASSQDTGTGIGYTF
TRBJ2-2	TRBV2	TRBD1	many	TGTGCCAGCAGTTCCGGGACAGGGGTGCCCGGGGAGCTGTTTTTT	CASSSGTGVPGELFF
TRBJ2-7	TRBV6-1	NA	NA	TGTGCCAGCAGTGGACAGCAATACTTCTACGAGCAGTACTTC	CASSGQQYFYEQYF
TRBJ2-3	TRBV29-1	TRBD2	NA	TGCAGCGTAAGACTAGCGGGAGTTGGAGATGCGCAGTATTTT	CSVRLAGVGDAQYF
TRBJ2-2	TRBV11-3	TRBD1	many	TGTGCCAGCAGCCTCCGGGACAGGGACACCGGGGAGCTGTTTTTT	CASSLRDRDTGELFF
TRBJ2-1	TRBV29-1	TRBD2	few	TGCAGCGCGATACCCTCCCTAGCGGGAGGGCCCAATGAGCAGTTCTTC	CSAIPSLAGGPNEQFF
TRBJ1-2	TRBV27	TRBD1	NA	TGTGCCAGCAGTTTATCGGGGGCAGTCTCAGGGGGTGGCTACACCTTC	CASSLSGAVSGGGYTF
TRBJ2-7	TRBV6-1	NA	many	TGTGCCAGCAGTGCCTCGCTGGGGAGCTCCTACGAGCAGTACTTC	CASSASLGSSYEQYF
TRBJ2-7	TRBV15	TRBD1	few	TGTGCCACCAGCAGAGGAGGGACAGGGGACGAGCAGTACTTC	CATSRGGTGDEQYF
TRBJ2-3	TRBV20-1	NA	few	TGCAGTGCTAGAGATTATCGGGATTCCCCAGATACGCAGTATTTT	CSARDYRDSPDTQYF
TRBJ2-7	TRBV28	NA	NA	TGTGCCAGCCAGGACGGACTATGGAACGAGCAGTACTTC	CASQDGLWNEQYF
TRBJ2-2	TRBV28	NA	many	TGTGCCAGCAGTTTATGGAACACCGGGGAGCTGTTTTTT	CASSLWNTGELFF
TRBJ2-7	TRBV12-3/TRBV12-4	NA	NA	TGTGCCAGCAGTTTTGACCGAGCCTACGAGCAGTACTTC	CASSFDRAYEQYF
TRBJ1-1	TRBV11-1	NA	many	TGTGCCAGCAGCCCCCACCGCCTGAACACTGAAGCTTTCTTT	CASSPHRLNTEAFF
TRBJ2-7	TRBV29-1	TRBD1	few	TGCAGCGTTTGGGACAGCCCCTACGAGCAGTACTTC	CSVWDSPYEQYF
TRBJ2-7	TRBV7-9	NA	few	TGTGCCAGCAGCTTTTATCCGGTCTACGAGCAGTACTTC	CASSFYPVYEQYF
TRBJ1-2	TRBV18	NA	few	TGTGCCAGCTCACAATTAACGCTGGATTACTATGGCTACACCTTC	CASSQLTLDYYGYTF
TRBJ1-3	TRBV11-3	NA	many	TGTGCCAGCAGCTTTACAGGGCTTGGAAACACCATATATTTT	CASSFTGLGNTIYF
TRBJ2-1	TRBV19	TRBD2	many	TGTGCCAGTAGTCCAGGGACTAGCGGGAGGGCTGAAACTTACAATGAGCAGTTCTTC	CASSPGTSGRAETYNEQFF
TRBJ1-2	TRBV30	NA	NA	TGTGCATGGGGCTCTGGCTACACCTTC	CAWGSGYTF
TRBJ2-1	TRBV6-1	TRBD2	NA	TGTGCCAGCACCACGCGGCGGGAGGGTTACAATGAGCAGTTCTTC	CASTTRREGYNEQFF
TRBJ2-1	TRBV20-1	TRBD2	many	TGCAGTGCTAGGGACTTAGCGGGTCGACACAATGAGCAGTTCTTC	CSARDLAGRHNEQFF
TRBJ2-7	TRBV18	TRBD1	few	TGTGCCAGCTCACCATACAGGGGGCACTACGAGCAGTACTTC	CASSPYRGHYEQYF
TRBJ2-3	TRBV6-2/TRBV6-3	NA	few	TGTGCCAGCAGTACCCCCACAGATACGCAGTATTTT	CASSTPTDTQYF
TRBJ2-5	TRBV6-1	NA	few	TGTGCCAGCAGTGAAGGGACAGCGGGGGAGACCCAGTACTTC	CASSEGTAGETQYF
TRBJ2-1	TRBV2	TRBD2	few	TGTGCCAGCAGGGGACTATACAATGAGCAGTTCTTC	CASRGLYNEQFF
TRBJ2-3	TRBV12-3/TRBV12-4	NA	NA	TGTGCCAGCAGTTTGGTCCCCCCAGATACGCAGTATTTT	CASSLVPPDTQYF
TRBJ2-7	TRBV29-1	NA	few	TGCAGCGTTGGGGGCACCGGTAGCTCCTACGAGCAGTACTTC	CSVGGTGSSYEQYF
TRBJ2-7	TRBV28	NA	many	TGTGCCAGCAGGGGATCCACCTACGAGCAGTACTTC	CASRGSTYEQYF
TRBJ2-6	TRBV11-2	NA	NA	TGTGCCAGCAGTCATAGAAGCTCTGGGGCCAACGTCCTGACTTTC	CASSHRSSGANVLTF
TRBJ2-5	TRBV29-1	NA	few	TGCAGCACAATACCGACCCCCGGGAAGACCCAGTACTTC	CSTIPTPGKTQYF